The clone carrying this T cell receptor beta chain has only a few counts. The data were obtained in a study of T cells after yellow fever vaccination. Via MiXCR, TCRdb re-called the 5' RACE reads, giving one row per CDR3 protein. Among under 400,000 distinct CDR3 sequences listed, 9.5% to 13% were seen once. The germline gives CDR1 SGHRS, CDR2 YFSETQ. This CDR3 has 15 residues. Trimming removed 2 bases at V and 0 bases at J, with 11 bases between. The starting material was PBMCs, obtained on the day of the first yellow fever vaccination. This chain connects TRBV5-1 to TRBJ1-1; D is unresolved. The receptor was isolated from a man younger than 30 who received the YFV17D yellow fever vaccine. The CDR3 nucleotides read TGCGCCAGCAGCTTTATGCCATCAATGAACACTGAAGCTTTCTTT. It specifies CASSFMPSMNTEAFF.